The 21 T cell receptor beta chains below were found in one sample sequenced in a study of T cell clones after liver transplantation. The method was immunoSEQ multiplex PCR; TCRdb's version includes in-frame clones alone and lacks a portion of them. The sample has around 71,000 clones, around 80% seen once. The sequenced sample was CD4+ T cells from blood, obtained 12 months after liver transplant. The receptors were gathered from a human patient who received a liver transplant. The graft donor may have contributed some T cells.

This clone was recorded only once. CDR3: CASSLLGTGELFF. In DNA, the CDR3 is TGTGCCAGCAGCCTCCTGGGCACCGGGGAGCTGTTTTTT. This sequence joins TRBV6-6 and TRBJ2-2, with D uncertain. The CDR3 has 13 residues. The germline gives CDR1 MNHNY, CDR2 SVGAGI (reference sequence). V shed 6 bases and J shed 4 bases, with 9 bases lying between them.

This sequence joins TRBV5-1 and TRBJ2-5; D perhaps matches TRBD1 (5 bases). Trimming took off 4 bases at V and 0 bases at J, with 16 bases between the two ends. The CDR3 has 16 residues. Germline V lookup: CDR1 SGHRS, CDR2 YFSETQ. The DNA of the CDR3 is TGCGCCAGCAGCCAGGGTCAAGCCCTGTACCAAGAGACCCAGTACTTC. The encoded protein is CASSQGQALYQETQYF.

The CDR3 DNA reads as TGTGCCAGCAGCTTCGGACAGCACAATCAGCCCCAGCATTTT. As protein: CASSFGQHNQPQHF. The chain employs TRBV11-2 and TRBJ1-5; weak D call: TRBD1 (6 bases). Germline assignment: CDR1 SGHAT and CDR2 FQNNGV. The CDR3 runs to 14 residues. Trimming shortened V by 3 bases and J by 3 bases, and 9 bases separated the two germline ends.

This clone occurred a few times. This chain's CDR3 is CASSYTGAAYGYTF. The DNA of the CDR3 is TGTGCCAGCAGCTATACAGGGGCGGCCTATGGCTACACCTTC. The chain joins TRBV7-2 to TRBJ1-2; 7 bases map to TRBD1. Germline lookup yields CDR1 SGHTA and CDR2 FQGNSA. Germline trimming cut 4 bases from V and 4 bases from J; bases unmatched to any gene: 6. The CDR3 length is 14 residues.

This sequence joins TRBV7-2 and TRBJ1-1, with D possibly being TRBD1 (5 bases). Deletions cut 2 bases from V and 1 base from J, with 8 bases between. The CDR3 consists of 14 residues. Germline CDR1 is SGHTA and CDR2 is FQGNSA. The chain's CDR3 is CASSLYGGNTEAFF. The CDR3, as DNA: TGTGCCAGCAGCTTATATGGGGGGAACACTGAAGCTTTCTTT.

The chain links TRBV6-5 to TRBJ2-7; 7 nucleotides align to TRBD1. This CDR3 has 14 amino acids. With V trimmed by 5 bases and J by 3 bases, 7 bases remained unmatched. The germline V gene has CDR1 MNHEY and CDR2 SVGAGI. CDR3 in amino acids: CASSPTYRGYEQYF. The CDR3 DNA follows: TGTGCCAGCAGTCCCACCTACAGGGGCTACGAGCAGTACTTC.

The rearrangement uses TRBV5-1 and TRBJ2-5; no firm D call. Germline-derived CDR1 and CDR2 are SGHRS and YFSETQ. V lost 3 bases and J lost 4, with 10 bases in between. This CDR3 contains 13 residues. The CDR3, as DNA: TGCGCCAGCAGCTCGAGCAGGCGAGAGACCCAGTACTTC. Translating gives CASSSSRRETQYF.

V gene TRBV28 combines with J gene TRBJ2-1, with D tentatively TRBD2 (5 bases). V was shortened by 6 bases and J by 0 bases, with 18 bases between the two germline ends. CDR3 length: 17 amino acids. Germline V gene lookup returns CDR1 MDHEN and CDR2 SYDVKM. In DNA, the CDR3 is TGTGCCAGCAGCCCTAGGAGGTCTCTTTCCTCCTACAATGAGCAGTTCTTC. This gives the protein CASSPRRSLSSYNEQFF.

This chain connects TRBV19 to TRBJ2-2; D call uncertain. Germline lookup yields CDR1 LNHDA and CDR2 SQIVND (reference sequence). The germline V and J ends were trimmed by 2 bases and 0 bases, with 7 bases remaining between them. This CDR3 region has 15 residues. CDR3 protein: CASSIRLTNTGELFF. In DNA form, the CDR3 reads TGTGCCAGTAGTATAAGGCTGACGAACACCGGGGAGCTGTTTTTT.

A word on this clone: Other nucleotide sequences in the sample specify the same CDR3. The chain couples TRBV4-1 to TRBJ1-2; 7 bases are shared with TRBD1. The V gene end was trimmed by 0 bases and the J gene end by 4 bases; junction bases not matched to a gene: 2. CDR1 MGHRA and CDR2 YSYEKL come from the germline V gene. The CDR3 covers 14 residues. Here the CDR3 DNA reads TGCGCCAGCAGCCAAGACCAGGGGGTCTATGGCTACACCTTC. Protein sequence: CASSQDQGVYGYTF.

This chain links TRBV10-2 with TRBJ1-1, with TRBD1 as a possible D gene (5 bases). V was trimmed by 6 bases and J by 1 base, leaving 9 bases between them. The CDR3 length is 13 residues. Germline V gene lookup returns CDR1 WSHSY and CDR2 SAAADI. CDR3 in DNA: TGCGCCAGCAGCGGCAGGGAGAACACTGAAGCTTTCTTT. Its protein product is CASSGRENTEAFF.

The genes are TRBV28 and TRBJ1-1; 7 nucleotides agree with TRBD1. The CDR3 spans 15 residues. V lost 2 bases and J lost 3; bases outside the gene matches: 6. The germline V gene encodes CDR1 MDHEN and CDR2 SYDVKM. In DNA form, the CDR3 reads TGTGCCAGCAGTTTAAGAGGGACAGTTTACACTGAAGCTTTCTTT. Its protein product is CASSLRGTVYTEAFF.

A single count supports this clone. The chain recombines TRBV30 with TRBJ2-7, with D hard to call. Germline V lookup: CDR1 GTSNPN, CDR2 SVGIG (reference sequence). The CDR3 sequence is 12 residues long. Trimming took 1 base from V and 3 from J, leaving 7 bases between them. Here the CDR3 DNA reads TGTGCCTGGAGTGCCAGCCGCTACGAGCAGTACTTC. Translated: CAWSASRYEQYF. Supplemented by reference TRBV30 and TRBJ2-7, the full variable domain reads SQTIHQWPATLVQPVGSPLSLECTVEGTSNPNLYWYRQAAGRGLQLLFYSVGIGQISSEVPQNLSASRPQDRQFILSSKKLLLSDSGFYLCAWSASRYEQYFGPGTRLTVT.

This clone was detected only once. The chain is built from TRBV2 and TRBJ2-4; D is perhaps TRBD2 (5 bases). This CDR3 contains 14 residues. Germline-derived CDR1 and CDR2 are SNHLY and FYNNEI. Between the trimmed V and J ends, which lost 7 bases and 9 bases, there was a span of 19 bases. The CDR3, as DNA: TGTGCCAGCAATGGAGTCCGCGGGCCCCGCATTCAGTACTTC. It is translated as CASNGVRGPRIQYF. Drawing the rest from reference TRBV2 and TRBJ2-4, the complete variable domain is EPEVTQTPSHQVTQMGQEVILRCVPISNHLYFYWYRQILGQKVEFLVSFYNNEISEKSEIFDDQFSVERPDGSNFTLKIRSTKLEDSAMYFCASNGVRGPRIQYFGAGTRLSVL.

This chain uses TRBV9 with TRBJ1-2; unclear D gene. CDR3 length: 14 residues. Germline loops: CDR1 SGDLS, CDR2 YYNGEE. The V end lost 3 bases, the J end lost 8 bases, and 17 bases lay between the germline ends. Written as DNA, the CDR3 is TGTGCCAGCAGCGAACAACCAGGCCTCACGGGCTACACCTTC. The encoded protein is CASSEQPGLTGYTF.

V usage is TRBV28 and J usage is TRBJ1-5; D gene unclear. Germline lookup yields CDR1 MDHEN and CDR2 SYDVKM. V lost 5 bases, J lost 7 bases, and 9 bases lay in between. The CDR3 is 12 amino acids. CDR3: CASSPYGQPQHF. CDR3 sequence (DNA): TGTGCCAGCAGTCCCTATGGGCAGCCCCAGCATTTT.

The V and J genes are TRBV7-7 and TRBJ2-5; D tentatively reads TRBD1 or TRBD2 (6 bases each). Trimming cost V 1 base and J 4 bases, with 19 bases left between them. CDR3 size: 17 residues. CDR1 and CDR2 (germline): SSHAT, FNYEAQ (reference sequence). The DNA of the CDR3 is TGTGCCAGCAGCTTAGGAGGCGGCGGGAAAGGGGGAGAGACCCAGTACTTC. Translating it yields CASSLGGGGKGGETQYF.

The gene calls are TRBV5-4 and TRBJ2-3; possibly TRBD1 for D (7 bases). With 4 bases removed from V and 0 bases from J, the gap between germline ends came to 18 bases. The CDR3 has 17 residues. Germline-derived CDR1 and CDR2 are SGHNT and YYREEE (reference sequence). The CDR3 coding sequence is TGTGCCAGCAGCCCAGGGGGTAACGGGGGAAGCACAGATACGCAGTATTTT. Translating gives CASSPGGNGGSTDTQYF.

The count of this clone is one. The chain carries TRBV6-1 and TRBJ2-6; TRBD1 matches 9 bases. In germline, CDR1 is MNHNS, CDR2 SASEGT. The CDR3 extends over 19 amino acids. V trimming: 3 bases; J trimming: 0 bases; junction bases outside the gene matches: 9. CDR3 nucleotides: TGTGCCAGCAGTGAGGGACAGGGCCGTCTTCGCTCTGGGGCCAACGTCCTGACTTTC. Protein product: CASSEGQGRLRSGANVLTF.

The CDR3 spells CASSERRTVLPQHF. Here the CDR3 DNA reads TGTGCCAGCAGCGAACGACGGACAGTTCTGCCCCAGCATTTT. The chain carries TRBV7-8 and TRBJ1-5; D possibly corresponds to TRBD1 (6 bases). The CDR3 is 14 amino acids. The germline gives CDR1 SGHVS, CDR2 FQNEAQ. The germline V and J ends were trimmed by 5 bases and 9 bases, with 17 bases remaining between them.

V and J are TRBV5-1 and TRBJ2-3; 9 nucleotides match TRBD1. The J segment lost 2 bases and the V segment lost 3 bases, leaving 4 bases of the junction unmatched. CDR3 length: 15 amino acids. In germline, CDR1 is SGHRS, CDR2 YFSETQ. The CDR3 DNA sequence: TGCGCCAGCAGCTGGACAGGGGCTTTCACAGATACGCAGTATTTT. It encodes CASSWTGAFTDTQYF.